Included here is one T cell receptor beta chain sequence, with context. The table lists this clone with a few counts. Which antigen it targets is not known. No much larger clone is present one base from it, and per-base qualities are unavailable. Library prep was done by the immunoSEQ multiplex PCR assay. For the multiplex PCR, a mixture combining 60 forward primers for TCR Vbeta segments and 13 reverse primers for TCR Jbeta segments was used. The CDR3 region of rearranged TCR beta genes was amplified from genomic DNA by a multiplex PCR assay. The Illumina HiSeq System was used to sequence the amplified TCR beta libraries as 87-base-pair reads. The published analysis was carried out like this. A later analysis counted approximately 76 million unique TCR beta chains across the 550 to 700 repertoires, and 10 million to 12 million of these chains were shared by at least two donors. A nearest-neighbor algorithm error-corrected the raw reads and collapsed the reads into unique sequences, merging closely related sequences to remove PCR and sequencing errors. To assign V, D and J gene segments, CDR3 sequences were aligned to IMGT reference sequences. For a sequence to be retained, a match of at least six nucleotides to both a V gene segment and a J gene segment was required. Rearrangements were called productive when the CDR3 lacked stop codons and stayed in frame with V and J; all others were non-productive. CDR3 was defined by IMGT convention, running from the second conserved V-encoded cysteine to the conserved J-encoded phenylalanine. In an earlier analysis of more than 550 of the donors, sequences lacking an unambiguous match to a single V gene segment were excluded. An earlier analysis of a few hundred of the donors called V segments functional above 56.7% productive rearrangements and segregating when the between-donor standard deviation exceeded 5%. To diagnose cytomegalovirus status from the catalog of TCR beta chain sequences, a statistical classification framework was built. In a later analysis, TCR nucleotide sequences were compared against IMGT/GENE-DB human TR gene sequences so that V and J genes could be assigned. A later analysis assigned CDR3 sequences and most-parsimonious VDJ recombination scenarios with the TCRdist pipeline. In a later analysis, each TCR beta chain was defined by its CDR3 amino acid sequence together with its V-gene family, and reads lacking a unique V-gene family were excluded. To address suspected cross-contamination and a sequencing artifact, a later analysis removed 450 to 700 highly shared, low-generation-probability nucleotide sequences. In a later analysis, a clonal expansion index for each public chain was calculated from normalized within-repertoire ranks of inferred template counts. In a later analysis, generation probabilities were computed using a VDJ recombination model fitted to out-of-frame rearrangements, and the results were checked against IGoR. Hypergeometric tests were used in a later analysis to score TCR-TCR, TCR-HLA and TCR-CMV co-occurrence, with a repertoire-size bias correction applied to the TCR pairs. In a later analysis, false discovery rates were estimated by permuting HLA or CMV assignments 20 times. In a later analysis, co-occurring TCRs were grouped with DBSCAN, and TCRdist sequence similarity was added when clustering was performed within HLA-allele-positive subsets. Co-occurrence clustering excluded repertoires with fewer than 30,000 or more than 120,000 public chains, plus five with anomalous nucleotide sharing. In its TCRdb copy, this immuneACCESS table keeps in-frame sequences only and misses some clones. Where compared with another copy, unresolved V genes explain less than half of these, and the others have no known cause. V and J calls and clone size come straight from that table; D and trimming were deduced from the DNA. This sample holds about 65,000 clones; less than 65% were observed only once. Together, the top ten hold about 3% of the sample.

Based on the germline V gene, the CDR1 and CDR2 sequences are SGHTS and YDEGEE. The CDR3 has 17 amino acids, counting the end cysteine and phenylalanine. Only the CDR3 DNA is retained, 51 bases long and in frame from the first base. Trimmed from V: 4 bases; trimmed from J: 3 bases; junction bases lacking a gene match: 12. The cohort was made up of about 610 healthy bone marrow donors. All cohort members were sampled while nominally healthy, although unrecorded immune exposures were likely present. The donor tested CMV seronegative and was one of the 352 seronegative cohort members. Every donor gave a peripheral blood sample, and the peripheral blood mononuclear cells from that sample were used for TCR beta sequencing. The Qiagen DNeasy Blood Extraction Kit was used to extract genomic DNA from the blood cell samples. The sample comes from a study of cytomegalovirus exposure and HLA in healthy donors (dated by TCRdb to 2016 to 2017). Background for the entire study: According to an earlier analysis of around 600 of the donors, roughly 180 million T cells yielded some 120 million unique TCR beta sequences and approximately 300 Gb of sequence data. On average, roughly 250,000 unique TCR beta nucleotide sequences were sequenced per donor among 398 genotyped donors of the cohort, with around 19% of those sequences being non-productive. In the later analysis, no new phenotypic data were used to find candidate immune exposures; instead, reliance was placed on TCR beta sequences and their occurrence across donors. A handful of DR-DQ haplotypes were handled as single units for association and clustering because linkage in the cohort was strong. Besides the first cohort of under 700 subjects, a separate validation cohort made up of 90 to 150 different subjects was used. A later genetic analysis took genome-wide SNP genotypes for about 55% of the roughly 670 donors and used that subset as a discovery cohort. An early release that covered some 630 HLA-typed donors contained 250 to 350 gigabases of sequencing data and approximately 85 million unique TCR sequences. Every repertoire in the discovery cohort had been generated on one and the same sequencing platform. Class I and class II HLA loci were covered by the typing at four-digit resolution. Among the roughly 390 genotyped donors, approximately 77% belonged to the genetic ancestry cluster associated with self-reported Caucasian donors. The number of typed donors differed by locus: 629-630 for A, B, C, DRB1 and DQB1; some 500 for DQA1; about 600 for DPA1; and around 450 for DPB1. The study used immunosequencing to profile the T cell repertoires of hundreds of subjects and linked those repertoires to cytomegalovirus serostatus. Donor age, sex, ethnicity and CMV serostatus were compiled alongside the repertoire data. The study aimed to test whether signatures of past pathogen exposure could be identified by cataloging public T cell receptors. High-throughput TCR immunosequencing, statistical association of individual TCRs with disease status, and machine learning were combined to predict cytomegalovirus infection status. An earlier analysis of roughly 580 of the donors used high-throughput TCR beta sequencing to judge whether each TCR beta V gene segment behaved as functional or pseudogenic. A later analysis re-analyzed previously published TCR beta repertoires from about 730 donors and added high-resolution HLA genotyping to study TCR occurrence patterns.

General findings and caveats noted by the study authors: This cohort had only TCR beta chains sequenced, and the lack of alpha or paired-chain data limited which features could be detected. The classifier was reported to diagnose cytomegalovirus status with high specificity and sensitivity in both the original and validation cohorts. The presence/absence analyses assumed that sequencing depth was roughly uniform across donors, and that assumption may not be true. Most TCR sequences were observed very rarely across donors, whereas some public TCRs were present in many individuals. Most CMV-associated TCR beta chains appeared to be HLA-restricted in a later analysis, and the HLA associations seemed to be driven largely by CMV exposure. According to a later genetic analysis, donors in an Asian-associated ancestry cluster had fewer N-insertions in productive TCRs than the roughly 660-donor mean. In a later analysis, several top co-occurrence clusters were reported to appear linked to parvovirus B19, influenza, CMV and Epstein-Barr virus. A group of highly shared sequence variants was considered likely to be a technical artifact of the sequencing pipeline. The only immune exposure information available for the cohort was CMV serostatus. Because some donors lacked HLA typing at each locus, the association tests relied only on the typed subset. At a false discovery rate of 0.05, a later analysis linked around 15,000 TCR beta sequences to specific HLA alleles. In a later analysis, the rate of TCR association differed among HLA loci, with DRB1 alleles having the most associated TCRs and HLA-C alleles having the fewest. Broadly in line with IMGT annotations, most TCR beta V segments showed up in productive rearrangements about 87% or about 30% of the time in an earlier analysis of 587 of the donors. A further reported finding was that TCR beta sequences accurately predicted the HLA-A and HLA-B alleles for most subjects in the first cohort. It was suggested by the authors that the approach could potentially be generalized to other disease states and immunological phenotypes. The earlier analysis of a few hundred of the donors excluded over 15 rarely observed V segments, including chromosome 9 orphons, because counts were too low. Three of the identified cytomegalovirus-associated TCR beta chains were confirmed in vitro to be specific for cytomegalovirus antigens. The study listed approximately 160 TCR beta chains as associated with cytomegalovirus. V-gene and J-gene trimming of TCR beta chains was associated with a missense DCLRE1C variant in a later genetic analysis, and the association was replicated in an independent cohort. Correlated functional status among segregating V segments might reflect linkage disequilibrium, but an unknown experimental factor could not be ruled out. Some IMGT-functional V segments, including TRBV6-2 and TRBV6-3, could not be told apart with the 87-base-pair reads, so those segments were excluded. Compared with equally common non-associated chains, HLA-associated TCR beta chains in a later analysis were more clonally expanded and had lower generation probabilities. Assigning TCR associations to individual alleles was difficult when HLA alleles, especially DR and DQ, strongly co-occurred.

The receptor chain draws on TRBV5-8 and TRBJ2-5, with TRBD1 matching 10 junction bases. The sequence came from a man under 40 in good health and CMV-seronegative. Source material: PBMCs. The nucleotides read TGTGCCAGCAGCCTACACACCGGGACAGGGGTTGAAGAGACCCAGTACTTC. Its protein is CASSLHTGTGVEETQYF.